This entry describes one TCR beta chain. What antigen it recognizes has not been identified. No qualities accompany the bases; no much larger clone lies one base away. CDR1 and CDR2 are read off the germline V gene (reference sequence) as LGHDT and YNNKEL. V gives up 4 bases and J gives up 0 bases, and the segment between their germline ends measures 13 bases. The CDR3 goes from the cysteine to the phenylalanine over 16 residues. Kept here is only the CDR3 DNA, which spans 48 bases and is read in frame from base 1. This specimen comes from a study of blood T cell repertoires in COVID-19 (dated by TCRdb to about 2020). Notes on the research overall: Samples from collaborators originated in the United States, Italy and Spain and spanned both the acute and convalescent phases of COVID-19. The material from the prospective study consisted of cDNA or gDNA derived from T cells, B-cell-depleted T cells, or PBMCs. The dataset comprised deeply sampled blood TCRbeta repertoires from subjects exposed to, actively infected with, or recovered from COVID-19. A freely available public database, intended as a resource for researchers studying the immune response to SARS-CoV-2, is where the repertoires were released. Samples were obtained from the ongoing ImmuneRACE study (first 160 participants) and from approximately 1,200 subjects provided by 6 global collaborators. Sample metadata almost always included a de-identified subject ID, COVID-19 status, age in years and sex. HLA class I and class II types, where available, came from metadata supplied by the sample provider rather than from assay-based typing.

TCRbeta CDR3 regions were amplified from genomic DNA using the immunoSEQ Assay, a bias-controlled multiplex PCR. The authors' analysis ran thus. The number of nucleated cells in each sample was estimated by amplification of reference gene primers within the assay. To quantify the absolute abundance of each unique TCRbeta CDR3 rearrangement, sequence reads were collapsed and filtered. For each sample, productive Simpson clonality was calculated by taking the square root of Simpson's diversity index across productive rearrangements. Imported from immuneACCESS, the table was reduced by TCRdb to in-frame sequences with V and J called. These copies leave out some clones; in studies compared against another copy, an unresolved V gene accounts for under half, and the cause of the remainder is not known. For V, J and clone size, that table is used; D and trimming come from the DNA. Counted in this sample were about 130,000 clones; approximately 80% of them appeared once. The ten largest clones take up about a fifth of the sample.

What the research found in general, with its limitations: How much clinical and demographic metadata was included differed by source and by participant, and the metadata was provided uncurated.

Collaborating institutions collected whole blood in K2EDTA tubes following their own protocols. For TCRbeta analysis, collaborators shipped samples as frozen whole blood, isolated PBMCs, or DNA extracted from either of those sample types. Sequenced: peripheral blood. Recombination joined TRBV3-1 (or the pseudogene TRBV3-2) with TRBJ1-5, with no confidently assigned D gene. This clonotype was sampled from a man of 80 years or more with acute or convalescent COVID-19. The CDR3 in this case is CASSPAYGDSNQPQHF. The nucleotide sequence is given as TGTGCCAGCAGCCCGGCGTACGGGGATAGCAATCAGCCCCAGCATTTT.